The sequence of this T cell receptor beta chain was determined in a study of a mutant IDH1 vaccine in newly diagnosed glioma. Whole-study context: Patients got their first vaccination 4-6 weeks after radiotherapy alone, or with temozolomide cycles. Former treatment meant radiotherapy, temozolomide, or both; the majority had gotten both. V12 took place at week 35, and V13 at week 47.

Turning to this clone: The antigen is not known.

Findings of the study overall: Across multiple MHC alleles, approximately 93% of patients had vaccine-induced responses.

Some clones are missing from TCRdb's copy, which holds only in-frame ones; the method was immunoSEQ multiplex PCR. The repertoire holds about 62,000 clones, with around 86% as singletons. Noted time point: week 47, end of study. All doses held 300 ug of mutant IDH1 20-mer peptide, with topical imiquimod. The J segment lost 3 bases and the V segment lost 7 bases, leaving 4 bases of the junction unmatched. The CDR3 has 14 residues. Germline assignment: CDR1 LNHDA and CDR2 SQIVND (reference sequence). Here the sequenced sample was PBMCs, taken from a glioma patient whose treatment included an IDH1 peptide vaccine. The V call is TRBV19, the J call TRBJ2-2; 8 nucleotides line up with TRBD2. The clonotype originates from a man aged 25 to 40 with glioma. The CDR3 coding sequence is TGTGCCAGTAAGGTGCGGGGGGACACCGGGGAGCTGTTTTTT. As protein: CASKVRGDTGELFF.